This T cell receptor beta chain derives from a study of cytomegalovirus exposure and HLA in healthy donors. Whole-study context: In a previous analysis, 110 million or so unique TCR beta sequences were found from 150 million to 200 million T cells.

Comments on this clone: Its antigen is undetermined.

The study, taken as a whole, reports: A few CMV-associated chains were confirmed in vitro to be specific for CMV antigens. The majority of CMV-associated TCR beta chains were reported as apparently HLA-restricted in a later analysis. Analysis performed later showed TCR beta chains linked to HLA being more clonally expanded than equally common others.

V was clipped by 4 bases and J by 2 bases; unmatched bases: 6. The CDR3 extends over 17 amino acids. CDR1 and CDR2 from the germline V gene are MDHEN and SYDVKM. The PCR contained 60 Vbeta and 13 Jbeta primers. Method: immunoSEQ multiplex PCR; TCRdb's copy keeps in-frame clones and lacks some. Among around 220,000 clones, around 83% were seen once, and the ten largest hold about 1.4%. The origin of this receptor is a girl under 18 in good health and CMV-seronegative. The sample was PBMCs. The chain employs TRBV28 and TRBJ2-1, with TRBD2 matching 12 bases. As DNA, the CDR3 is TGTGCCAGCAGTTCCAGACTAGCGGGAGTCCCCTACAATGAGCAGTTCTTC. This codes for CASSSRLAGVPYNEQFF.